The sequence of this TCR beta chain was determined in a study of preoperative IRX-2 immunotherapy in early breast cancer. Generated by immunoSEQ multiplex PCR, the TCRdb table keeps only in-frame clones and is missing some. The table lists 3,000 to 3,500 clones, around two thirds of them singletons, with more than 5.5% in the top ten. Treatment reported: preoperative locoregional IRX-2 cytokine immunotherapy. This phase Ib study tested locoregional IRX-2 cytokine immunotherapy given before surgery. This clonotype was obtained from a human donor with breast cancer. The source material was tumor tissue, sampled after IRX-2 immunotherapy.

The CDR3 region is CASSPWTGRNTEAFF. The CDR3 coding sequence is TGTGCCAGCAGCCCTTGGACAGGGCGGAACACTGAAGCTTTCTTT. The chain carries TRBV11-3 and TRBJ1-1, with TRBD1 matching over 8 bases. The CDR3 totals 15 residues. The V gene's germline CDR1 is SGHNT and CDR2 YENEEA. With V trimmed by 5 bases and J by 1 base, 6 bases remained unmatched.